Detailed here is one TCR beta chain. There is no known antigen for this receptor. No much larger clone exists at a distance of one base, and base qualities are not known. Using the deep immunoSEQ assay, TCR CDR3 regions were amplified from genomic DNA by multiplex PCR. Extracted genomic DNA from each cell subset was spread evenly across all wells of several immunoSEQ 96-well plates, with each plate serving as a replicate. For sorted subsets, approximately 190 ng of genomic DNA, equivalent to around 29,000 T cell genomes, went into each replicate PCR. Purified libraries were quantified with a Qubit 3.0 fluorometer, sized on a Bioanalyzer 2100, and re-quantified with the KAPA Library Quantification kit. A separate single-read 150-cycle Illumina NextSeq 550 flow cell was used to sequence each immunoSEQ 96-well plate. Turning to the authors' computational methods: Because the immunoSEQ output included only junctional sequences and no quality scores, the filtering could not be the same as the filtering used for full-length reads. Sequences were annotated with PyIR, a Python wrapper for IgBLAST v1.9, and V/J genes and CDR3 were assigned using IMGT germline references. Reads were filtered out if the reads had weak V/J assignments (E-value above 1e-6), no CDR3, stop codons, out-of-frame junctions, or ambiguous translated residues. V3J clonotypes were defined as sequences sharing an identical inferred V gene, J gene, and CDR3 amino acid sequence. To compute the percentage overlap between repertoires, the number of shared unique clonotypes was divided by the size of the smaller repertoire. Richness of each repertoire was evaluated using RTK rarefaction, the Chao1 estimator, and Recon v2.1 estimates of unobserved clonotypes. Generation probabilities for all TCRbeta clonotypes obtained by the gDNA method from four donors were computed using OLGA. Drawn from immuneACCESS, this table holds only the in-frame rearrangements with V and J called that TCRdb kept. Clones are partly lost; checked studies trace under half to an unresolved V gene and leave the rest unexplained. D and trimming come from the DNA, and the V and J calls and clone size come from that table. In all, the sample holds about 690,000 clones, and less than 95% of those were seen once. 30% to 35% of the sample is taken by the ten largest.

The donors were healthy, HIV-negative adults who had no recently reported acute infections or vaccinations. Only Caucasian adults living in Nashville, Tennessee, USA were represented among the donors. CD8 memory samples combined magnetically selected CD45RO+ cells with CCR7-negative CD45RA+ effector memory (TemRA) cells. Blood was collected by leukapheresis, and PBMCs were isolated by Ficoll-Histopaque density gradient centrifugation and then cryopreserved in liquid nitrogen vapor phase. Analytical flow cytometry was used to check the purity and quantity of every magnetically sorted T cell population. Genomic DNA was isolated from each sorted fraction and quantified by UV absorbance on a Nanodrop 2000c. From a lookup of the germline V gene (reference sequence), CDR1 and CDR2 are PRHDT and FYEKMQ. Trimmed from V: 5 bases; trimmed from J: 7 bases; junction bases lacking a gene match: 13. The CDR3 sequence holds 16 residues, the cysteine and phenylalanine included. The retained sequence is limited to the CDR3, 48 bases, with the frame set at the first base.

The data belong to a study of shared clonotypes between healthy human individuals (dated by TCRdb to 2019 to 2021). For context, the study as a whole: Three men and two women, aged 18 to 49 years, made up the cohort. Blood TCR repertoires of roughly five healthy adults were deeply sequenced to estimate repertoire size and the extent of clonotype sharing between individuals. Each donor's leukapheresis produced roughly between roughly 0.94 and 9.5 billion PBMCs. Different laboratories and diverse techniques were used to prepare libraries and sequence TCR repertoires, to increase sequencing depth and limit assay-specific biases. For each donor, CD4 naive and CD4 memory were each given three plates, CD8 naive was given two plates, and CD8 memory was given one plate.

General study outcomes and caveats: Approximately 5% of naive CD4, 3.5% of naive CD8, about 2.1% of memory CD4, and about 0.4% of memory CD8 clonotypes were shared across several donors. Naive subsets generally had larger estimated clonotype richness than memory subsets did. The genetic and exposure-history diversity represented was limited by the small number of donors. Clonotypes shared by all four sorted-subset donors showed higher generation probabilities than non-shared clonotypes. Sampling was restricted to blood, and TCR repertoires in tissue are likely to differ from TCR repertoires in blood. Pairwise subsampling led to the expectation that sequencing depth would affect the degree of clonotype sharing among donors. Even with the large sequencing depth, rarefaction of the sorted-subset datasets indicated that sequencing was incomplete.

The chain is made from TRBV13 and TRBJ2-5, with 10 bases aligning to TRBD1. The clonotype comes from a man aged 18 to 30 in good health. Some clones in this sample may be carry-over from other donors' samples. The sample comprised memory CD8+ T cells from PBMCs. Reading the label with the study, this specimen's cell subset or site is: CD45RO+ cells pooled with CCR7-negative TemRA cells. Read as DNA, the sequence is TGTGCCAGCAGCATACGACAGGGGGCAGGCCTGGGGACCCAGTACTTC. Its protein product is CASSIRQGAGLGTQYF.